These 21 T cell receptor beta chains came from one sample sequenced in a study of T-cell memory formation after mild COVID-19. TCRdb re-analysed the 5' RACE reads in MiXCR, keeping a single row per CDR3 protein. The data contain 580,000 or so distinct CDR3 sequences, 17% of them singletons. Sequenced sample: PBMCs or a T cell subset sorted from them (not recorded which). The receptor source for this set is an adult woman who had mild COVID-19 (a few samples of this study predate the infection). Cell type and time point are not known.

This clonotype was picked up a small number of times. Mismatch with germline at one junction end may stem from a read error. This chain connects TRBV5-1 to TRBJ1-1, with D perhaps TRBD1 (6 bases). CDR1 is SGHRS and CDR2 is YFSETQ in the germline V gene. The CDR3 is 14 residues long. DNA for the CDR3: TGCGCCAGCAGGTTGGGGGCTGGCGACACTGAAGCTTTCTTT. It encodes CASRLGAGDTEAFF.

This clonotype has only a few counts. J is TRBJ2-5 and V is TRBV29-1, with a possible D match to TRBD2 (6 bases). Trimming stripped 4 bases from V and 3 bases from J, with 18 bases between. Germline lookup yields CDR1 SQVTM and CDR2 ANQGSEA. This CDR3 has 15 residues. CDR3 in DNA: TGCAGCGTTGCGAGGTCCGCGGGGCCGGAAGAGACCCAGTACTTC. Its protein is CSVARSAGPEETQYF.

This rearrangement joins TRBV21-1 to TRBJ1-1; the table's D gene call, TRBD1, was not cross checked with the DNA. TRBV21-1 is designated a pseudogene. This CDR3 is built from 16 residues. CDR3 coding DNA: TGTGCCAGCAGCCCTTGGAAGGGGGGTCAGAACACTGAAGCTTTCTTT. Encoded protein: CASSPWKGGQNTEAFF.

This chain uses TRBV7-2 with TRBJ2-5; 11 nucleotides match TRBD2. With V trimmed by 0 bases and J by 6 bases, 6 bases remained unmatched. The CDR3 consists of 16 residues. Germline V gene data show CDR1 as SGHTA and CDR2 as FQGNSA. CDR3 sequence reads: CASSLAVAGGGQTQYF. CDR3 nucleotides: TGTGCCAGCAGCTTAGCAGTAGCGGGAGGGGGCCAGACCCAGTACTTC.

The sample holds a few counts of this clonotype. The V call is TRBV12-3 or TRBV12-4, the J call TRBJ2-1; TRBD2 aligns across 9 bases. J was trimmed by 0 bases and V by 3 bases; bases with no gene match: 6. The CDR3 has 17 amino acids. DNA of the CDR3: TGTGCCAGCAGTTTTTGGCTAGCGGGAAGCTCCTACAATGAGCAGTTCTTC. Protein: CASSFWLAGSSYNEQFF.

The rearrangement joins TRBV12-3 or TRBV12-4 to TRBJ2-3, with TRBD2 identical over 13 bases. The CDR3 consists of 15 residues. V was pared by 6 bases and J by 4 bases, with 4 bases of the junction left unmatched. As DNA, the CDR3 is TGTGCCAGCAGCTGGACTAGCGGGAGACCAGATACGCAGTATTTT. Translation gives CASSWTSGRPDTQYF.

This clonotype was found a few times. This chain links TRBV4-2 with TRBJ2-7; 10 bases are shared with TRBD2. Germline trimming cut 0 bases from V and 3 bases from J; bases unmatched to any gene: 8. From germline, CDR1 is LGHNA and CDR2 YNFKEQ. This CDR3 has 17 residues. The CDR3 protein is CASSQDQLPSGGYEQYF. The CDR3 region has the DNA TGTGCCAGCAGCCAAGATCAGCTGCCTAGCGGGGGCTACGAGCAGTACTTC.

This clonotype turned up a few times. This sequence joins TRBV20-1 and TRBJ2-1; D possibly uses TRBD1 or TRBD2 (5 bases each). This CDR3 has 12 residues. Germline V gives CDR1 DFQATT, CDR2 SNEGSKA (reference sequence). V was clipped by 0 bases and J by 7 bases, with 7 bases between them. This CDR3 is CSARDWGNEQFF. As DNA, the CDR3 is TGCAGTGCTAGAGACTGGGGGAATGAGCAGTTCTTC.

This clonotype came up a few times. The gene calls are TRBV4-2 and TRBJ2-3; no clear D gene. This CDR3 has 15 residues. Germline CDR1 is LGHNA and CDR2 is YNFKEQ. V was cut by 0 bases and J by 4 bases, with 11 bases left in between. The CDR3 is CASSQDSAYPDTQYF. The CDR3 DNA is TGTGCCAGCAGCCAAGATTCCGCCTACCCAGATACGCAGTATTTT.

This chain uses TRBV4-1 with TRBJ2-1; D unresolved. V dropped 6 bases and J dropped 5 bases, with 17 bases sitting between them. The CDR3 totals 15 residues. From germline, CDR1 is MGHRA and CDR2 YSYEKL. The CDR3 spells CASSQPYGENNEQFF. Here the CDR3 DNA reads TGCGCCAGCAGTCAACCTTACGGAGAGAACAATGAGCAGTTCTTC.

This clonotype was detected a few times. The chain is built from TRBV2 and TRBJ2-7; D is perhaps TRBD1 (5 bases). CDR3 length: 15 residues. Germline V gene data show CDR1 as SNHLY and CDR2 as FYNNEI. V lost 3 bases and J 3 bases, leaving 15 bases between the germline ends. The CDR3 here is CASSDSGRASYEQYF. CDR3 coding DNA: TGTGCCAGCAGTGACTCTGGCAGGGCCAGCTACGAGCAGTACTTC.

CDR3 protein: CASSPREEGGYTF. Here the CDR3 DNA reads TGTGCCAGCTCACCACGGGAAGAGGGTGGCTACACCTTC. This chain connects TRBV18 to TRBJ1-2; D is undetermined. The germline V gene has CDR1 KGHSH and CDR2 LQKENI. This CDR3 has 13 amino acids. The V and J ends lost 1 base and 7 bases respectively, with 10 bases between them.

The CDR3 DNA is TGTGCCAGCAGCGTAGATCAAGGGAGTTACTACGAGCAGTACTTC. It translates to CASSVDQGSYYEQYF. The chain recombines TRBV9 with TRBJ2-7; D may be TRBD2 (5 bases). V lost 0 bases and J lost 3, with 13 bases in between. The CDR3 contains 15 residues. The germline V gene has CDR1 SGDLS and CDR2 YYNGEE.

The chain joins TRBV7-9 to TRBJ2-7; 8 bases map to TRBD1. Germline CDR1 and CDR2: SEHNR and FQNEAQ (reference sequence). This CDR3 is 19 amino acids long. The V gene end was trimmed by 2 bases and the J gene end by 3 bases; junction bases not matched to a gene: 18. For the CDR3, the DNA is TGTGCCAGCAGCTTACCCTTCGGCGAAGGACAGGGAATCAACTACGAGCAGTACTTC. It codes for CASSLPFGEGQGINYEQYF.

The genes are TRBV7-2 and TRBJ1-2, with D maybe TRBD1 (5 bases). V was cut by 6 bases and J by 6 bases, with 17 bases left in between. The CDR3 length is 14 residues. From germline, CDR1 is SGHTA and CDR2 FQGNSA. The CDR3, as DNA: TGTGCCAGCAGTACTGGGCAGGGTTACGATGGCTACACCTTC. Its translation: CASSTGQGYDGYTF.

Regarding this clonotype: Being one base from a much bigger clone, this may be a read error. The chain employs TRBV4-3 and TRBJ2-5, with 7 bases identical to TRBD2. CDR3 length equals 16 residues. Looked up from germline, CDR1 is LGHNA and CDR2 is YSLEER. This CDR3 is CARSQRGPTFQETQYF. In nucleotides, the CDR3 is TGCGCCAGAAGCCAGCGGGGACCGACCTTCCAAGAGACCCAGTACTTC.

In its sample, this clonotype was seen a few times. The gene calls are TRBV19 and TRBJ2-7; no clear D gene. V lost 8 bases and J 0 bases, leaving 17 bases between the germline ends. The length of the CDR3 is 15 residues. Germline V CDR1 and CDR2: LNHDA, SQIVND (reference sequence). The CDR3 sequence is CASSQISGSSYEQYF. CDR3 in DNA: TGTGCCAGTTCCCAGATCTCCGGCAGCTCCTACGAGCAGTACTTC. The whole variable domain, remainder taken from reference TRBV19 and TRBJ2-7, is DGGITQSPKYLFRKEGQNVTLSCEQNLNHDAMYWYRQDPGQGLRLIYYSQIVNDFQKGDIAEGYSVSREKKESFPLTVTSAQKNPTAFYLCASSQISGSSYEQYFGPGTRLTVT.

This clonotype was seen only a few times. The chain is built from TRBV27 and TRBJ2-7; no definite D call. V lost 3 bases and J 3 bases, leaving 12 bases between the germline ends. The V gene's germline CDR1 is MNHEY and CDR2 SMNVEV (reference sequence). The CDR3 is made up of 14 amino acids. The CDR3 sequence is CASSLGRRSYEQYF. The CDR3 region has the DNA TGTGCCAGCAGTTTGGGCAGAAGAAGCTACGAGCAGTACTTC.

This chain connects TRBV4-2 to TRBJ2-5; D tentatively fits TRBD1 or TRBD2 (5 bases each). CDR3 length equals 19 residues. Germline V lookup: CDR1 LGHNA, CDR2 YNFKEQ. The V gene lost 1 base and the J gene lost 4 bases, with 25 bases spanning the gap. The chain's CDR3 is CASSQGPQSGAGSRETQYF. The CDR3 region has the DNA TGTGCCAGCAGCCAAGGCCCCCAGTCTGGGGCGGGTTCCAGAGAGACCCAGTACTTC.

This clonotype was counted only a few times. The V gene is TRBV5-1, the J gene TRBJ2-7; 7 bases match TRBD1. V shed 3 bases, J shed 3 bases, and the junction held 9 bases outside the gene matches. This CDR3 is 15 amino acids long. The germline CDR1 and CDR2 sequences are SGHRS and YFSETQ. In DNA, the CDR3 is TGCGCCAGCAGCTCCGGGACAGAAGTGCGCTACGAGCAGTACTTC. It encodes CASSSGTEVRYEQYF.

The V call is TRBV5-4, the J call TRBJ2-1; no reliable D call. Trimming removed 3 bases at V and 8 bases at J, with 6 bases between. CDR1 and CDR2 from the germline V gene are SGHNT and YYREEE (reference sequence). This CDR3 is built from 11 residues. CDR3 sequence (DNA): TGTGCCAGCAGCTCATACCATGAGCAGTTCTTC. Encoded protein: CASSSYHEQFF. Supplemented by reference TRBV5-4 and TRBJ2-1, the full variable domain reads ETGVTQSPTHLIKTRGQQVTLRCSSQSGHNTVSWYQQALGQGPQFIFQYYREEENGRGNFPPRFSGLQFPNYSSELNVNALELDDSALYLCASSSYHEQFFGPGTRLTVL.